This TCR beta chain is drawn from a study of T cell responses to AZD1222 COVID-19 vaccine. Study conclusions and caveats: It was only after the peak T cell response that any repertoires were sampled. Regions left unmutated in variants are reportedly the target of nearly half of spike-specific TCRs.

Trimming cost V 4 bases and J 4 bases; bases outside gene matches: 2. This CDR3 spans 13 amino acids. The germline V gene has CDR1 MGHDK and CDR2 SYGVNS. With regard to this clone: Its antigen is as yet unknown.

Method: immunoSEQ multiplex PCR; TCRdb's copy keeps in-frame clones and lacks some. In the table there are 80,000 or so clones, more than 60% of which are singletons. The chain links TRBV25-1 to TRBJ2-3; 7 bases map to TRBD2. This receptor was identified in an adult who received the MenACWY meningococcal vaccine as a control. The sample consisted of peripheral blood, taken 28 days after the second dose of the MenACWY control vaccine. The DNA of the CDR3 is TGTGCCAGCAGTGCTGCGGGGGCAGATACGCAGTATTTT. This codes for CASSAAGADTQYF.